This T cell receptor beta chain appears in the sequencing data of a study of long-term antiretroviral therapy in people with HIV. Sequencing relied on immunoSEQ assay v3.0, run at survey level. Libraries were prepared by immunoSEQ multiplex PCR; TCRdb keeps only in-frame clonotypes and omits some of them. In the table there are 25,000 to 35,000 clones, 75% to 90% of which are singletons. J gave up 0 bases and V 4 bases, and 5 bases lay outside the gene matches. Germline V gene lookup returns CDR1 LNHDA and CDR2 SQIVND (reference sequence). CDR3 length: 16 amino acids. This clone has a single count. J is TRBJ2-7 and V is TRBV19; 11 bases line up with TRBD2. This receptor was obtained from a man aged 50 or older with HIV. Sequencing was performed on unsorted PBMCs, taken roughly 5 years before starting antiretroviral therapy. CDR3 in amino acids: CASSTRLAGPSYEQYF. CDR3 nucleotides: TGTGCCAGTAGTACCCGACTAGCGGGGCCCTCCTACGAGCAGTACTTC. The variable domain in full, with the rest retrieved from reference TRBV19 and TRBJ2-7, is DGGITQSPKYLFRKEGQNVTLSCEQNLNHDAMYWYRQDPGQGLRLIYYSQIVNDFQKGDIAEGYSVSREKKESFPLTVTSAQKNPTAFYLCASSTRLAGPSYEQYFGPGTRLTVT.